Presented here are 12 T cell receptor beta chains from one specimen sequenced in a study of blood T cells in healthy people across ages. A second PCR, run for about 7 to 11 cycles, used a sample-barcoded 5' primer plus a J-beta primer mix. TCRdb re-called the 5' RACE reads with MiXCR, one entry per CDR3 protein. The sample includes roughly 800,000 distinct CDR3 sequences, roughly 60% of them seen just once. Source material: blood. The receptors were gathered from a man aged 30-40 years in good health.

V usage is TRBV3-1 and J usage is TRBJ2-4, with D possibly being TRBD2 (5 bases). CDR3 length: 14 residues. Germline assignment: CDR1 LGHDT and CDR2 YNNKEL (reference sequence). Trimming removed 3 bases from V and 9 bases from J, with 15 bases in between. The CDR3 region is CASSQASGGSIQYF. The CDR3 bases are TGTGCCAGCAGCCAGGCTTCCGGTGGGAGCATTCAGTACTTC.

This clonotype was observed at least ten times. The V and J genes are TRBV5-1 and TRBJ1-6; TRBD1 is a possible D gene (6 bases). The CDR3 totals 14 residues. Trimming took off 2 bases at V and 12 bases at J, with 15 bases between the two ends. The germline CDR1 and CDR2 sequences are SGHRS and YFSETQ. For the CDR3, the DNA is TGCGCCAGCAGCTTAATGGGGGCCTTCCAACCCCTCCACTTT. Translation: CASSLMGAFQPLHF.

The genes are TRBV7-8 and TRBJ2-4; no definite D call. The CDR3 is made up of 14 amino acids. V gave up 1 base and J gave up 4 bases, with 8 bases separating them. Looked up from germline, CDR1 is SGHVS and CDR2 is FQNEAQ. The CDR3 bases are TGTGCCAGCAGCTTAGTTGAGACGAAAAACATTCAGTACTTC. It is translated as CASSLVETKNIQYF.

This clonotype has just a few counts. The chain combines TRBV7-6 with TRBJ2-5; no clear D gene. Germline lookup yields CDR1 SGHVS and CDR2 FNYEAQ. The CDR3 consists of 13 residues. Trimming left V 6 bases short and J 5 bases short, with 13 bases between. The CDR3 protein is CASSSVPRETQYF. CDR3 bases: TGTGCCAGCAGTTCTGTTCCGAGGGAGACCCAGTACTTC.

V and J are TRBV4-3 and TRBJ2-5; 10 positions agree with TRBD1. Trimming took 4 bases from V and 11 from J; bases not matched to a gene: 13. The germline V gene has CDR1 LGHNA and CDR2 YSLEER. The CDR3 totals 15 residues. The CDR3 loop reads CASSRNRDRGWEQYF. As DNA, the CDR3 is TGCGCCAGCAGCCGGAACCGGGACAGGGGTTGGGAGCAGTACTTC.

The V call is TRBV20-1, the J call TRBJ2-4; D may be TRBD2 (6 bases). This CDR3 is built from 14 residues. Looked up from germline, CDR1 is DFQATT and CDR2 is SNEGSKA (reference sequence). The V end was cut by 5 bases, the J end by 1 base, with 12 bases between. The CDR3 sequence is CSAVLTSAKNIQYF. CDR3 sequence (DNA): TGCAGTGCTGTACTGACTAGTGCCAAAAACATTCAGTACTTC.

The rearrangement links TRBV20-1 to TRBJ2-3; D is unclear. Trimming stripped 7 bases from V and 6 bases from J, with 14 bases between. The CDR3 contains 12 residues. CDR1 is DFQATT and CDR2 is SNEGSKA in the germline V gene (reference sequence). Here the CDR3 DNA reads TGCAGTGGCTCAGGCGGCATGGATACGCAGTATTTT. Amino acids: CSGSGGMDTQYF.

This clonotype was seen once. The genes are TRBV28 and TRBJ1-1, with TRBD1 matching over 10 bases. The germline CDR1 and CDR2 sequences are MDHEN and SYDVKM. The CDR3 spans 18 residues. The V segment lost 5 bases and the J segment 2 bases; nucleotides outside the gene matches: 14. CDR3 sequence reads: CASSPGRFRDRGNTEAFF. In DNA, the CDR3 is TGTGCCAGCAGTCCTGGTCGATTCCGGGACAGGGGAAACACTGAAGCTTTCTTT.

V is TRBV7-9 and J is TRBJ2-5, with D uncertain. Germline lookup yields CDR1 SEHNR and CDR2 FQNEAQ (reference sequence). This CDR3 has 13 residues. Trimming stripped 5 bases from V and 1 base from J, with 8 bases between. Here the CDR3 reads CASSQPTQETQYF. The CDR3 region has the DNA TGTGCCAGCAGCCAACCGACCCAAGAGACCCAGTACTTC.

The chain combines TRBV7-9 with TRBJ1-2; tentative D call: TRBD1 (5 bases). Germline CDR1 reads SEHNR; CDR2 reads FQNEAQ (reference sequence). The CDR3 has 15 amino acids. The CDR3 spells CAERQGGALGDGYTF. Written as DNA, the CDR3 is TGTGCAGAGCGGCAAGGAGGGGCACTGGGGGATGGCTACACCTTC. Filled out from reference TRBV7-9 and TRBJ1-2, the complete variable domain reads DTGVSQNPRHKITKRGQNVTFRCDPISEHNRLYWYRQTLGQGPEFLTYFQNEAQLEKSRLLSDRFSAERPKGSFSTLEIQRTEQGDSAMYLCAERQGGALGDGYTFGSGTRLTVV.

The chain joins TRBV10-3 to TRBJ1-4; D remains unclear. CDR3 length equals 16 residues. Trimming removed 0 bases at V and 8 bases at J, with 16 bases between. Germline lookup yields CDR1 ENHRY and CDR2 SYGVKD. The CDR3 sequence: CAISESAGRPTEKLFF. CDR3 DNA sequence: TGTGCCATCAGTGAGTCCGCCGGCAGGCCGACCGAAAAACTGTTTTTT.

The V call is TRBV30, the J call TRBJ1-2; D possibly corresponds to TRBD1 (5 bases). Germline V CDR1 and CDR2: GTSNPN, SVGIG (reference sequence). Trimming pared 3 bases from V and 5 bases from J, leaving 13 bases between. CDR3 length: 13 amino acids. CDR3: CAWRRGGRYGYTF. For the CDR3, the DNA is TGTGCCTGGAGACGGGGCGGGAGGTATGGCTACACCTTC.